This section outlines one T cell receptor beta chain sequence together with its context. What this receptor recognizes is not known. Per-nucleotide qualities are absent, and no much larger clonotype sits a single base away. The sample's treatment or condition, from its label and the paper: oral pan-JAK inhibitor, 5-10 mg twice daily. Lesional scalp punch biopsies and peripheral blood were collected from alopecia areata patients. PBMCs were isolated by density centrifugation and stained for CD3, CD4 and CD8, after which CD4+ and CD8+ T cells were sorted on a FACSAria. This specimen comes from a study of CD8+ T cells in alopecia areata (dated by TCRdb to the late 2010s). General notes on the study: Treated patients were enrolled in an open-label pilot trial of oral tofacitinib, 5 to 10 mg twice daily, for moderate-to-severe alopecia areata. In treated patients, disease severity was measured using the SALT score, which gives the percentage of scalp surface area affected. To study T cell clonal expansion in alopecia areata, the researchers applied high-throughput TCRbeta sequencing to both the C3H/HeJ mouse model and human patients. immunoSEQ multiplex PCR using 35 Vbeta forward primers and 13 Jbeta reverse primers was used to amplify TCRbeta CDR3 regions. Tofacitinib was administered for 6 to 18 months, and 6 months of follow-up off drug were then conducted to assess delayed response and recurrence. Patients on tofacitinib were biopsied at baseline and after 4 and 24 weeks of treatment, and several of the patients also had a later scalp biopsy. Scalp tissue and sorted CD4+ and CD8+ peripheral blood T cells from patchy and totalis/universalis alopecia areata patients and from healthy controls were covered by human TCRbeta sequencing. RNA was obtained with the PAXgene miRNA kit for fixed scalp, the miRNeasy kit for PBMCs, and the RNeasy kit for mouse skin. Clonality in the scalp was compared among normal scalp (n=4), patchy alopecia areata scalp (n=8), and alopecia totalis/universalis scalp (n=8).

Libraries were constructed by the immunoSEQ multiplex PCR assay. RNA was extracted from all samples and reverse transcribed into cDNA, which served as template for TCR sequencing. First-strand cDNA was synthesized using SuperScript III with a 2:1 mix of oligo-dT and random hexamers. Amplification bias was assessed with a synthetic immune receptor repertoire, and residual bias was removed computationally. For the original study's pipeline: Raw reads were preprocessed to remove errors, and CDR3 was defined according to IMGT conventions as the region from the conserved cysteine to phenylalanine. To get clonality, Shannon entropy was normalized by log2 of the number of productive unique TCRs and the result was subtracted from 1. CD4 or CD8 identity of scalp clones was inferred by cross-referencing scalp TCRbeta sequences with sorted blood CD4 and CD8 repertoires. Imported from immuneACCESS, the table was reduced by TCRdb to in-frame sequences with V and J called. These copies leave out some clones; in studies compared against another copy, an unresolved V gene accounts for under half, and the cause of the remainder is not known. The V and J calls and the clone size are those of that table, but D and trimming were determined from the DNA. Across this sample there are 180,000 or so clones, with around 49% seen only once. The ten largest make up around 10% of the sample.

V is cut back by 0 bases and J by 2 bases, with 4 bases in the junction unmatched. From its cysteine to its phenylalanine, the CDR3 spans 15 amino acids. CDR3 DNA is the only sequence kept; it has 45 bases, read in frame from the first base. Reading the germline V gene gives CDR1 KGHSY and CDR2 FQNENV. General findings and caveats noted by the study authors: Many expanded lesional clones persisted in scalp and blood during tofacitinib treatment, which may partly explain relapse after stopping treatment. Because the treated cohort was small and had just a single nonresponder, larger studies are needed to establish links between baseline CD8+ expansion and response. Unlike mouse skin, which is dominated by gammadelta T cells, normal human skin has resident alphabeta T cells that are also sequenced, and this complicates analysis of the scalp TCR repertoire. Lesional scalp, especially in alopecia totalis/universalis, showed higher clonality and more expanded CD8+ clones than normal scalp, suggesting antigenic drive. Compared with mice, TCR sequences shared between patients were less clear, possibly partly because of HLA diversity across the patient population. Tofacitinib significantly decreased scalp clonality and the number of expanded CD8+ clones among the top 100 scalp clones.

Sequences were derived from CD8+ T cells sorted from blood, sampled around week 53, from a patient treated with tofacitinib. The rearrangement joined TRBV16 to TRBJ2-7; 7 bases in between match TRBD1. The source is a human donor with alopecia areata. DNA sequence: TGTGCCAGCAGCCAATCACGGACAGGACCCTACGAGCAGTACTTC. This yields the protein CASSQSRTGPYEQYF.